This T cell receptor (beta chain) appears in the sequencing data of a study of T cell repertoires in cytomegalovirus infection. MiXCR, run by TCRdb on the reads, gives a single entry per CDR3 protein. This table has 800,000 to 950,000 distinct CDR3 sequences, 32% appearing once. Whole-study results and caveats: There were carriers of CMV plus the relevant HLA, and cumulative public TCR beta family frequency identified them.

As for this clonotype: Its cognate antigen is unknown.

The length of the CDR3 is 15 residues. Germline V CDR1 and CDR2: MNHEY, SVGAGI. V was clipped by 2 bases and J by 6 bases, with 11 bases between them. The sample was cultured CD8+ T cells from PBMCs, taken from culture after CMV antigen stimulation. The clonotype was recovered from a human donor in good health (CMV status not recorded). Some clones in this sample may be carry-over from other donors' samples. The genes are TRBV6-5 and TRBJ1-6; D not resolved. For the CDR3, the DNA is TGTGCCAGCAGTTACGGACCTTCTCTTAATTCACCCCTCCACTTT. It translates to CASSYGPSLNSPLHF.